The subject of this entry is one T cell receptor beta chain. Its antigen is still unknown. The cDNA had a unique molecular identifier and a template-switch universal primer site. MiXCR, run by TCRdb on the 5' RACE reads, gives a single entry per CDR3 protein. Of 1.5 million to 2 million distinct CDR3 sequences listed, about 32% were seen once; the top ten hold 0.27%. The V gene's germline CDR1 is LNHDA and CDR2 SQIVND (reference sequence). The ends were cut back, 7 bases at V and 4 bases at J, with 14 bases in the middle. CDR3 length: 14 residues. The entry originates in a study of identical twins. The study's findings and limits: The same donors were not followed; conclusions instead depended on cross-sectional statistical analysis. In zero-insertion analyses, partial confounding could arise from invariant MAIT and iNKT cells.

The receptor was isolated from a newborn girl in good health. The chain joins TRBV19 to TRBJ2-1, with TRBD2 as a possible D gene (5 bases). Input material: cord blood. Here the CDR3 DNA reads TGTGCCAGTATGGCTTGGACGGGATACAATGAGCAGTTCTTC. Amino acid sequence: CASMAWTGYNEQFF.